The clone carrying this T cell receptor (beta chain) has a handful of counts. Its matching antigen is unknown. Ophthalmopathy patients had Clinical Activity Score at least 3, NOSPECS grade at least 4, duration under 3 months. These data belong to a study of T cells in Graves' hyperthyroidism and ophthalmopathy. On the study more broadly: Once the initial diagnosis was made, peripheral blood was obtained before any treatment.

Amplification of TCR beta CDR3 regions was performed using RNA transcripts as template. A first-round RT-PCR of the TCR CDR3 used the HTBI primer set. TCRdb re-analysed the multiplex PCR reads in MiXCR, keeping a single row per CDR3 protein. The sample has 500,000 to 550,000 distinct CDR3 sequences, about 20% seen once. This CDR3 comprises 15 residues. From germline, CDR1 is SGHTA and CDR2 FQGTGA. The V gene end was trimmed by 5 bases and the J gene end by 7 bases; junction bases not matched to a gene: 4. Study conclusions and caveats: The majority of expanded thyroid clonotypes above 0.001 also appeared in blood.

V is TRBV7-3 and J is TRBJ2-1; 14 bases fit TRBD2. This TCR derives from a man aged 40-55 years with Graves' ophthalmopathy. The sample comprised blood. The CDR3 nucleotides are TGTGCCAGCAGCCGGACTAGCGGGAGGTGGAATGAGCAGTTCTTC. It yields the protein CASSRTSGRWNEQFF.